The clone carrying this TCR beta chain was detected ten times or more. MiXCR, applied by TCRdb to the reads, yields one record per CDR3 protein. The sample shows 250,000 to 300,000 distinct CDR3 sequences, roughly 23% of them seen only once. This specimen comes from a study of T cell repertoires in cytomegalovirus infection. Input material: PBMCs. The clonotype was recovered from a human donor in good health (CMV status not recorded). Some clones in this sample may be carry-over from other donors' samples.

CDR3 DNA: TGTGCCAGCAGCTTATTGACAGGGGGTGAAGCTTTCTTT. The encoded protein is CASSLLTGGEAFF. The rearrangement links TRBV7-3 to TRBJ1-1, with TRBD1 identical over 9 bases. The CDR3 is made up of 13 amino acids. Unmatched junction bases numbered 2, after V lost 2 bases and J lost 7 bases. Looked up from germline, CDR1 is SGHTA and CDR2 is FQGTGA.